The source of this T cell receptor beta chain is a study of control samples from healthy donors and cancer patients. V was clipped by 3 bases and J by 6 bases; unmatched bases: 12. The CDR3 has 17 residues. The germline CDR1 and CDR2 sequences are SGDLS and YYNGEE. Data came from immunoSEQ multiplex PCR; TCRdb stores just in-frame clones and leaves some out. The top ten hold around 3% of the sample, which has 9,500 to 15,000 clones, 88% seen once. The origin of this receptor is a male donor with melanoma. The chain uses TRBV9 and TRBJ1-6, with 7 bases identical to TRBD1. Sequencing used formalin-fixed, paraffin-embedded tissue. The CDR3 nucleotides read TGTGCCAGCAGCGCATTACCCGGGACAGCGATTAATTCACCCCTCCACTTT. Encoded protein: CASSALPGTAINSPLHF.